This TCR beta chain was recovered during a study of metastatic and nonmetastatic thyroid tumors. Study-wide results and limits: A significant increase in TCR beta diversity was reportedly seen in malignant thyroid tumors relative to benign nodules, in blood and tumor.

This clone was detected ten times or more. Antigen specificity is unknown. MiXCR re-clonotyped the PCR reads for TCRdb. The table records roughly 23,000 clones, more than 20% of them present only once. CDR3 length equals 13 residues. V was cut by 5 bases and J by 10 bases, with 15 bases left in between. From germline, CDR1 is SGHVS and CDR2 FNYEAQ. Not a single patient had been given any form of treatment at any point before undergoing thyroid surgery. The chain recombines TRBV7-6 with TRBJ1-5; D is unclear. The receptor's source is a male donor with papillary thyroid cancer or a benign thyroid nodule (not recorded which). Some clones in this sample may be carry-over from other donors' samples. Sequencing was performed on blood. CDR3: CASSPSGGEPQHF. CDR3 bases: TGTGCCAGCAGCCCATCAGGTGGGGAACCCCAGCATTTT. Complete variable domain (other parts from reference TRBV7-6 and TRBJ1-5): GAGVSQSPRYKVTKRGQDVALRCDPISGHVSLYWYRQALGQGPEFLTYFNYEAQQDKSGLPNDRFSAERPEGSISTLTIQRTEQRDSAMYRCASSPSGGEPQHFGDGTRLSIL.